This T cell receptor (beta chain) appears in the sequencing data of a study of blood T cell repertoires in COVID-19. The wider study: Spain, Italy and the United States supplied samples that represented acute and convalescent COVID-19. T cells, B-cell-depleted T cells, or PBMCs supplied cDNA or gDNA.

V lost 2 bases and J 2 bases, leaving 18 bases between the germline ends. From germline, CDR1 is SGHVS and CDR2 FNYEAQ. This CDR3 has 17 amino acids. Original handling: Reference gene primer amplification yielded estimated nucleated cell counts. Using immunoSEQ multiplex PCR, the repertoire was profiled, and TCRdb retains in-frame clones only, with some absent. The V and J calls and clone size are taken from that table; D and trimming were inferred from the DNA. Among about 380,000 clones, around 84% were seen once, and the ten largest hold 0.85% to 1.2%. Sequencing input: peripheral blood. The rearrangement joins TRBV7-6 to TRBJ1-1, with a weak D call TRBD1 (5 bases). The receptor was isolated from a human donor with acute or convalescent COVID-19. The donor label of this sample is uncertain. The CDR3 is CASSLTPTRDSNTEAFF. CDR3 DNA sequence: TGTGCCAGCAGCTTAACGCCGACCCGGGACTCCAACACTGAAGCTTTCTTT.